This is a list of T cell receptor beta chains from one sample in a study of blood T cell repertoires in COVID-19. Here immunoSEQ multiplex PCR was the method, and the copy in TCRdb shows in-frame clones only, minus some. Found here are more than 80,000 clones, approximately 82% of them singletons; the top ten hold about 7%. Specimen: peripheral blood. These receptors came from a middle-aged man with active or convalescent COVID-19. CDR3s include the opening cysteine and the closing phenylalanine or tryptophan. The D gene is left open where the match is weak. The size field is filled for only some rows; it gives once, few, many or a size class.

j_gene	abundance	d_gene	v_gene	CDR3aa	CDR3nt
TRBJ2-3	-	TRBD1	TRBV27	CASRGWDSNTDTQYF	TGTGCCAGCAGGGGCTGGGACAGCAACACAGATACGCAGTATTTT
TRBJ2-5	-	-	TRBV5-4	CASSLQGGTETQYF	TGTGCCAGCAGCTTACAGGGTGGGACGGAGACCCAGTACTTC
TRBJ1-2	-	TRBD1	TRBV28	CASSATGEGYTF	TGTGCCAGCAGTGCTACAGGGGAAGGCTACACCTTC
TRBJ2-7	-	-	TRBV9	CASSVGGTGENHEQYF	TGTGCCAGCAGCGTAGGCGGGACGGGGGAAAACCACGAGCAGTACTTC
TRBJ2-5	-	-	TRBV28	CASSAGTQETQYF	TGTGCCAGCAGCGCCGGGACTCAAGAGACCCAGTACTTC
TRBJ2-5	-	TRBD2	TRBV3-1/TRBV3-2	CASSQDLAEETQYF	TGTGCCAGCAGCCAAGATCTAGCGGAAGAGACCCAGTACTTC
TRBJ1-2	-	-	TRBV28	CASSTAGAYGYTF	TGTGCCAGCAGCACCGCGGGGGCTTATGGCTACACCTTC
TRBJ1-5	-	TRBD1	TRBV10-3	CAIREGASQPQHF	TGTGCCATCAGGGAGGGGGCTTCACAGCCCCAGCATTTT
TRBJ1-5	-	-	TRBV19	CASSRGRNQPQHF	TGTGCCAGTTCACGGGGTCGCAATCAGCCCCAGCATTTT
TRBJ2-4	few	-	TRBV2	CASSLSRALAKNIQYF	TGTGCCAGCAGCCTGTCGAGGGCTCTGGCCAAAAACATTCAGTACTTC
TRBJ1-1	-	-	TRBV11-2	CASSLDTTRTEAFF	TGTGCCAGCAGCTTAGACACTACCCGAACTGAAGCTTTCTTT
TRBJ1-1	-	TRBD1	TRBV29-1	CSVTPTDRGDEAFF	TGCAGCGTAACCCCGACGGACAGGGGCGATGAAGCTTTCTTT
TRBJ2-5	-	TRBD1	TRBV29-1	CSMRGHETQYF	TGCAGCATGAGGGGGCACGAGACCCAGTACTTC
TRBJ1-4	-	-	TRBV6-6	CASGVGGFNEKLFF	TGTGCCAGCGGCGTGGGGGGGTTTAATGAAAAACTGTTTTTT
TRBJ2-1	-	TRBD2	TRBV28	CASSLSGGKYNEQFF	TGTGCCAGCAGTTTGAGCGGGGGAAAGTACAATGAGCAGTTCTTC
TRBJ2-3	-	TRBD1	TRBV5-1	CASSPQQGTDTQYF	TGCGCCAGCAGCCCGCAACAGGGGACCGATACGCAGTATTTT
TRBJ1-3	-	TRBD1	TRBV7-2	CASSQGDRTGGNTIYF	TGTGCCAGCAGCCAGGGGGACAGAACGGGTGGAAACACCATATATTTT
TRBJ2-1	-	TRBD2	TRBV11-2	CASSPRLAGGTYNEQFF	TGTGCCAGCAGCCCCCGACTAGCGGGGGGTACCTACAATGAGCAGTTCTTC
TRBJ2-7	-	-	TRBV15	CATSRGIRGAISYKQYF	TGTGCCACCAGCAGAGGTATTCGGGGGGCAATCTCCTACAAGCAGTACTTC
TRBJ1-6	few	-	TRBV21-1	CASSKEVTETEGGNSSPLHF	TGTGCCAGCAGCAAAGAGGTCACCGAAACGGAAGGAGGGAATTCCTCACCCCTCCACTTT
TRBJ1-1	-	TRBD1	TRBV6-5	CASSYSDRAEAFF	TGTGCCAGCAGTTACTCCGACAGGGCTGAAGCTTTCTTT
TRBJ1-1	-	TRBD1	TRBV6-5	CASSRQGGTEAFF	TGTGCCAGCAGCCGACAGGGGGGGACTGAAGCTTTCTTT
TRBJ1-1	-	-	TRBV20-1	CSASSGLRNTEAFF	TGCAGTGCTAGTTCGGGACTGAGGAACACTGAAGCTTTCTTT
TRBJ2-2	-	TRBD1	TRBV14	CASSRTGGYGELFF	TGTGCCAGCAGCCGAACAGGGGGCTACGGGGAGCTGTTTTTT
TRBJ2-5	-	TRBD1	TRBV5-1	CASSLGQGSETQYF	TGCGCCAGCAGCCTCGGACAGGGATCAGAGACCCAGTACTTC
TRBJ2-1	-	-	TRBV11-3	CASSLGQGDEQFF	TGTGCCAGCAGCTTAGGGCAGGGTGATGAGCAGTTCTTC
TRBJ1-5	-	TRBD1	TRBV6-5	CASSRGQGDQPQHF	TGTGCCAGCAGCCGTGGACAGGGAGATCAGCCCCAGCATTTT
TRBJ1-5	-	-	TRBV6-5	CASSYGPNANQPQHF	TGTGCCAGCAGTTACGGCCCGAATGCCAATCAGCCCCAGCATTTT
TRBJ1-5	-	-	TRBV27	CASSLSSGNNQPQHF	TGTGCCAGCAGTTTATCCAGCGGGAACAATCAGCCCCAGCATTTT
TRBJ1-4	-	-	TRBV21-1	CASSKYKTGRSEKLFF	TGTGCCAGCAGCAAATATAAAACAGGGAGAAGCGAAAAACTGTTTTTT
TRBJ1-3	-	TRBD1	TRBV7-9	CASSGQAFSGNTIYF	TGTGCCAGCAGTGGACAGGCATTCTCTGGAAACACCATATATTTT
TRBJ2-3	-	TRBD2	TRBV5-1	CASSLGGLATDTQYF	TGCGCCAGCAGCTTGGGTGGACTAGCCACAGATACGCAGTATTTT
TRBJ1-1	-	-	TRBV10-2	CASIAGRAERGTEAFF	TGCGCCAGCATTGCCGGGAGGGCGGAGCGCGGAACTGAAGCTTTCTTT
TRBJ2-5	-	-	TRBV4-1	CASSGGGGQETQYF	TGCGCCAGCAGCGGCGGGGGCGGCCAAGAGACCCAGTACTTC
TRBJ1-2	-	TRBD1	TRBV19	CASTPAGGFYGYTF	TGTGCCAGTACCCCGGCAGGGGGCTTCTATGGCTACACCTTC
TRBJ1-2	few	-	TRBV20-1	CSARQDYGYTF	TGCAGTGCTAGACAGGACTATGGCTACACCTTC
TRBJ1-3	-	TRBD1	TRBV5-8	CASYSTGQRVRDSGNTIYF	TGTGCCAGCTATTCGACGGGACAGCGGGTGCGTGACTCTGGAAACACCATATATTTT
TRBJ2-7	-	-	TRBV2	CASSVDWSSYEQYF	TGTGCCAGCAGTGTCGACTGGAGCTCCTACGAGCAGTACTTC
TRBJ2-2	-	TRBD2	TRBV2	CASRKGLAGGTGELFF	TGTGCCAGCAGGAAAGGACTAGCGGGGGGCACCGGGGAGCTGTTTTTT
TRBJ2-1	once	-	TRBV27	CASSFPGNEQFF	TGTGCCAGCAGTTTCCCCGGTAATGAGCAGTTCTTC
TRBJ2-3	once	TRBD1	TRBV10-2	CASSEGQGTDTQYF	TGCGCCAGCAGTGAGGGACAGGGCACAGATACGCAGTATTTT
TRBJ1-2	-	-	TRBV19	CASSIDRGGYGYTF	TGTGCCAGTAGTATAGATCGAGGAGGCTATGGCTACACCTTC
TRBJ1-2	-	-	TRBV3-1/TRBV3-2	CASSQIGSIGRGPLANYGYTF	TGTGCCAGCAGCCAAATAGGAAGTATAGGCAGGGGTCCTTTAGCTAACTATGGCTACACCTTC
TRBJ1-1	-	TRBD1	TRBV10-3	CAISFNRGRNTEAFF	TGTGCCATCAGTTTCAACAGGGGGCGGAACACTGAAGCTTTCTTT
TRBJ2-3	-	TRBD1	TRBV9	CASSVTNGQGSDTQYF	TGTGCCAGCAGCGTAACTAATGGACAGGGTTCAGATACGCAGTATTTT
TRBJ2-5	-	TRBD1	TRBV5-1	CASSARTGAQETQYF	TGCGCCAGCAGCGCGCGGACAGGGGCGCAAGAGACCCAGTACTTC
TRBJ1-3	-	-	TRBV7-2	CASSLGDIRGRNTIYF	TGTGCCAGCAGCTTAGGGGACATACGAGGCAGAAACACCATATATTTT
TRBJ2-7	few	TRBD1	TRBV3-1/TRBV3-2	CASRRTGSEQYF	TGTGCCAGCAGACGGACAGGGAGCGAGCAGTACTTC
TRBJ1-2	-	-	TRBV3-1/TRBV3-2	CASSQDTGTGYTF	TGTGCCAGCAGCCAAGATACAGGGACCGGCTACACCTTC
TRBJ2-1	-	-	TRBV7-9	CASSFSLGNEQFF	TGTGCCAGCAGCTTTAGCCTTGGCAATGAGCAGTTCTTC